This T cell receptor (beta chain) was identified during a study of blood T cell repertoires in COVID-19. Whole-study context: Both acute and convalescent COVID-19 samples were obtained from the United States, Italy and Spain.

This CDR3 has 16 residues. The V and J ends lost 1 base and 4 bases respectively, with 14 bases between them. Germline V gene sequence: CDR1 SGHTA, CDR2 FQGNSA. In the authors' methods: Estimated nucleated cell counts came from reference gene primer amplification. The table came from immunoSEQ multiplex PCR; TCRdb's copy has only in-frame clones and leaves some out. V, J and clone size reflect that table, while D and trimming were determined from the DNA. Found here are about 110,000 clones, around 80% of them singletons; the top ten hold more than 4%. This clone was observed a handful of times. The clonotype comes from a human donor in a cohort sampled during active or convalescent COVID-19. The specimen sequenced was peripheral blood. V and J are TRBV7-2 and TRBJ1-3; possible D gene TRBD1, 6 bases. The CDR3: CASSLVNTGSGNTIYF. The DNA of the CDR3 is TGTGCCAGCAGCTTAGTTAATACAGGGTCAGGAAACACCATATATTTT.